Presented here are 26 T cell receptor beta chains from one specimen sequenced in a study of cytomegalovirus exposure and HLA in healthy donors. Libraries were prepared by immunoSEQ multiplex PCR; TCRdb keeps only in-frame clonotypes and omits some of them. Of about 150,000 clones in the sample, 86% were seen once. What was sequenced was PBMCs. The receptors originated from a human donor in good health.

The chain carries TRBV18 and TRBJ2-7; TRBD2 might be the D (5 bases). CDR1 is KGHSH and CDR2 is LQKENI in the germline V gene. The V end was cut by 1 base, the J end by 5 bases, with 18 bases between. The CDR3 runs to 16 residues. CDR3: CASSPRGSATVHEQYF. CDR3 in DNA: TGTGCCAGCTCACCACGGGGTAGCGCGACGGTCCACGAGCAGTACTTC.

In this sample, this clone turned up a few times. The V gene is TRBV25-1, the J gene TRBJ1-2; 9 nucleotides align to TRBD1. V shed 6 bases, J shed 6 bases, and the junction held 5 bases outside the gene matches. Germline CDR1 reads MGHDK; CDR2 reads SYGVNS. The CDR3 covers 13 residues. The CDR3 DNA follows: TGTGCCAGCAGGGGACAGGGTGCTGATGGCTACACCTTC. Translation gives CASRGQGADGYTF.

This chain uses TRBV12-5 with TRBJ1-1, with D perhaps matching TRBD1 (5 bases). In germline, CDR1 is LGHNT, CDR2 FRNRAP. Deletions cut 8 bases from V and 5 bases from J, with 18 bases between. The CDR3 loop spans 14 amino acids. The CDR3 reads CASRPRGAGTEAFF. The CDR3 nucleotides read TGTGCTAGTCGCCCGAGGGGCGCGGGGACTGAAGCTTTCTTT.

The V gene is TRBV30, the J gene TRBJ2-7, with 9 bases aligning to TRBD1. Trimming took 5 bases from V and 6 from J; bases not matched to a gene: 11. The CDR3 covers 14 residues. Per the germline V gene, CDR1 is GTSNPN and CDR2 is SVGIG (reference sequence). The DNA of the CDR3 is TGTGCCTGGGCTTGGCGGGACAGGGACGGCGAGCAGTACTTC. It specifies CAWAWRDRDGEQYF.

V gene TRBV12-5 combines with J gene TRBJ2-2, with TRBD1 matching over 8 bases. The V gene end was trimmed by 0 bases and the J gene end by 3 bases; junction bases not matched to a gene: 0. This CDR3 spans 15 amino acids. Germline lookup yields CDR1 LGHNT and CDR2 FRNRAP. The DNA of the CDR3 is TGTGCTAGTGGTTTGGTACAGGGGGACACCGGGGAGCTGTTTTTT. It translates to CASGLVQGDTGELFF.

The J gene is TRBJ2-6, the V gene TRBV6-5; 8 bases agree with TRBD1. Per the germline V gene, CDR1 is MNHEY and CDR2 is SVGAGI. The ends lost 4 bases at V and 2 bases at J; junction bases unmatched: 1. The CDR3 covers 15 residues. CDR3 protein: CASSSQGAGANVLTF. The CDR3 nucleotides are TGTGCCAGCAGTTCACAGGGGGCTGGGGCCAACGTCCTGACTTTC.

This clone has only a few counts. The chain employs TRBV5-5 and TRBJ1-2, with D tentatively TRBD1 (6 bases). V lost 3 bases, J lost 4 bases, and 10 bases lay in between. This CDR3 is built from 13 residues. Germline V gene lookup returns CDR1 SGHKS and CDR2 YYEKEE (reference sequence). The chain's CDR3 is CASSSGQGYGYTF. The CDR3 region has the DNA TGTGCCAGCAGCTCGGGACAAGGCTATGGCTACACCTTC.

The CDR3: CASSRIGTWGNEQFF. CDR3 sequence (DNA): TGTGCCAGCAGCCGCATCGGGACTTGGGGCAATGAGCAGTTCTTC. The chain links TRBV7-2 to TRBJ2-1; tentative D call: TRBD2 (6 bases). The V end was cut by 5 bases, the J end by 6 bases, with 17 bases between. Per germline, CDR1 SGHTA and CDR2 FQGNSA. The CDR3 contains 15 residues.

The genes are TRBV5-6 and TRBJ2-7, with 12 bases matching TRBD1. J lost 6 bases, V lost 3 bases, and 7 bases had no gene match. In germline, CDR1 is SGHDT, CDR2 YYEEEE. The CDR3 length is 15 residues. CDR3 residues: CASSSWGQGAVEQYF. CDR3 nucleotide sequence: TGTGCCAGCAGCTCATGGGGACAGGGGGCGGTCGAGCAGTACTTC. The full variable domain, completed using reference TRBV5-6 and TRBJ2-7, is DAGVTQSPTHLIKTRGQQVTLRCSPKSGHDTVSWYQQALGQGPQFIFQYYEEEERQRGNFPDRFSGHQFPNYSSELNVNALLLGDSALYLCASSSWGQGAVEQYFGPGTRLTVT.

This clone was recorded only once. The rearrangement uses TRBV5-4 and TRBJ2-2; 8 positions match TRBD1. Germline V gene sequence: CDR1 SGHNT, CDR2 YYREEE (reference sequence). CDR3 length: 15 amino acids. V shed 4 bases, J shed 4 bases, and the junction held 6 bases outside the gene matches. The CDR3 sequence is CASSIRTGLTGELFF. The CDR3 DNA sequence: TGTGCCAGCAGCATACGGACAGGGCTCACCGGGGAGCTGTTTTTT. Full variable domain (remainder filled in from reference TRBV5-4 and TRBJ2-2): ETGVTQSPTHLIKTRGQQVTLRCSSQSGHNTVSWYQQALGQGPQFIFQYYREEENGRGNFPPRFSGLQFPNYSSELNVNALELDDSALYLCASSIRTGLTGELFFGEGSRLTVL.

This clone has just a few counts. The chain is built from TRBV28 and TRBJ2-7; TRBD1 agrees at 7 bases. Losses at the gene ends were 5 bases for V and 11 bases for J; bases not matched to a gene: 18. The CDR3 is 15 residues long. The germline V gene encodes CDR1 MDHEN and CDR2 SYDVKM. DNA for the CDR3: TGTGCCAGCAGTCTCAAAGGGACAGTGAGGCTAGAGGAGTACTTC. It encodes CASSLKGTVRLEEYF. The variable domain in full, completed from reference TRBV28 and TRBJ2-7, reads DVKVTQSSRYLVKRTGEKVFLECVQDMDHENMFWYRQDPGLGLRLIYFSYDVKMKEKGDIPEGYSVSREKKERFSLILESASTNQTSMYLCASSLKGTVRLEEYFGPGTRLTVT.

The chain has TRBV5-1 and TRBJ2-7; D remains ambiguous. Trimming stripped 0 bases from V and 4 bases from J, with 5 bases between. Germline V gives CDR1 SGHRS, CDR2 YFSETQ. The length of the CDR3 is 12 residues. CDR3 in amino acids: CASSLADYEQYF. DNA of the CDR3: TGCGCCAGCAGCTTGGCAGATTACGAGCAGTACTTC.

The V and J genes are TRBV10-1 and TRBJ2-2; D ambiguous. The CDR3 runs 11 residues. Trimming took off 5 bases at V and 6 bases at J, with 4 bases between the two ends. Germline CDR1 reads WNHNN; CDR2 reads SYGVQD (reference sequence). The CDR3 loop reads CASSSSGELFF. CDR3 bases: TGCGCCAGCAGTTCCTCCGGGGAGCTGTTTTTT.

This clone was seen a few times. The CDR3 nucleotides are TGTGCCAGCAGTTTGGGACAGGTAGATGGCAATCAGCCCCAGCATTTT. It translates to CASSLGQVDGNQPQHF. The chain recombines TRBV28 with TRBJ1-5; TRBD1 matches 8 bases. Germline lookup yields CDR1 MDHEN and CDR2 SYDVKM. V dropped 3 bases and J dropped 2; count of bases not matched to a gene: 6. The CDR3 spans 16 residues.

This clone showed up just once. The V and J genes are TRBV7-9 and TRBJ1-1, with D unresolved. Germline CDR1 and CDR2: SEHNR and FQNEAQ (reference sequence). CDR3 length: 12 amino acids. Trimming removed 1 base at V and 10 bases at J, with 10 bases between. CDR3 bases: TGTGCCAGCAGCTTAGAGGTCGGGATAGCTTTCTTT. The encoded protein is CASSLEVGIAFF.

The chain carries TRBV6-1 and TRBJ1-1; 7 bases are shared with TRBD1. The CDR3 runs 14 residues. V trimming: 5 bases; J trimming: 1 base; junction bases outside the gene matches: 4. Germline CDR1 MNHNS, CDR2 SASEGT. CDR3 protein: CASSPTGANTEAFF. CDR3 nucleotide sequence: TGTGCCAGCAGTCCTACAGGGGCGAACACTGAAGCTTTCTTT.

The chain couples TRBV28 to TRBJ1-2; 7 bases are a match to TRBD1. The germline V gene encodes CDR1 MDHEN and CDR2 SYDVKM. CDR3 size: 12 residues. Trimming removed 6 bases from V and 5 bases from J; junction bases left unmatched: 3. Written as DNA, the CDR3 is TGTGCCAGCAGACCAGGGGGTTATGGCTACACCTTC. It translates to CASRPGGYGYTF.

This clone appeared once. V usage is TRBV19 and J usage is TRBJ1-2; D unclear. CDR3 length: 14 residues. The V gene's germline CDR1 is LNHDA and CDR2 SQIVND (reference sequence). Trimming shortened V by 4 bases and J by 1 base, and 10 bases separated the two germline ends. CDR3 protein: CASSKSGINYGYTF. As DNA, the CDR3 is TGTGCCAGTAGTAAATCGGGAATTAACTATGGCTACACCTTC.

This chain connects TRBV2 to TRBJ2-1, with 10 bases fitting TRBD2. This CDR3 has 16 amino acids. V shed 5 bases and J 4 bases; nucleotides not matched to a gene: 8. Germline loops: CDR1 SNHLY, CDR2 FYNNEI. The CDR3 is CASSTQWTSGYNEQFF. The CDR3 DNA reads TGTGCCAGCAGTACCCAGTGGACTAGCGGATACAATGAGCAGTTCTTC. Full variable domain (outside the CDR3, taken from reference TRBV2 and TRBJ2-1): EPEVTQTPSHQVTQMGQEVILRCVPISNHLYFYWYRQILGQKVEFLVSFYNNEISEKSEIFDDQFSVERPDGSNFTLKIRSTKLEDSAMYFCASSTQWTSGYNEQFFGPGTRLTVL.

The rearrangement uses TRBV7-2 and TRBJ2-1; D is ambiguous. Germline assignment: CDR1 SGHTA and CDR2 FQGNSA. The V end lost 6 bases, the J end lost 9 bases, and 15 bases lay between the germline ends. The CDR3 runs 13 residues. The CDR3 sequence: CASRFSRSSEQFF. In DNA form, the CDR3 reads TGTGCCAGCAGGTTTTCGCGGTCAAGTGAGCAGTTCTTC. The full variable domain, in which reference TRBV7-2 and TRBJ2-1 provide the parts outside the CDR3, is GAGVSQSPSNKVTEKGKDVELRCDPISGHTALYWYRQSLGQGLEFLIYFQGNSAPDKSGLPSDRFSAERTGGSVSTLTIQRTQQEDSAVYLCASRFSRSSEQFFGPGTRLTVL.

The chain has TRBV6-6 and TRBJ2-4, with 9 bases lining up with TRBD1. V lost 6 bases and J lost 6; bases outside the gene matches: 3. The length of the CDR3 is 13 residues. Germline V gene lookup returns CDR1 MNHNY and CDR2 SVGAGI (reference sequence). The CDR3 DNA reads TGTGCCAGCAGCACAGGGGGCCCAAACATTCAGTACTTC. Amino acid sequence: CASSTGGPNIQYF.

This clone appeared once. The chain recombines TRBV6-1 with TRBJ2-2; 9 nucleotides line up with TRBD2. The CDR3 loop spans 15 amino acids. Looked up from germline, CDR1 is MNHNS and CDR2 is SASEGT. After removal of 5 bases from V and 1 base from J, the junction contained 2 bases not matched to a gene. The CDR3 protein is CASSFSGRNTGELFF. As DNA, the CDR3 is TGTGCCAGCAGTTTTAGCGGGAGGAACACCGGGGAGCTGTTTTTT.

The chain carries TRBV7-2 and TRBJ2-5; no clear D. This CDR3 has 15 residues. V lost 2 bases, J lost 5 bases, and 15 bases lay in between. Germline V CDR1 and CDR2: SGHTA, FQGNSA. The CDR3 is CASSLTRQWWETQYF. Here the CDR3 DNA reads TGTGCCAGCAGCTTAACACGTCAGTGGTGGGAGACCCAGTACTTC.

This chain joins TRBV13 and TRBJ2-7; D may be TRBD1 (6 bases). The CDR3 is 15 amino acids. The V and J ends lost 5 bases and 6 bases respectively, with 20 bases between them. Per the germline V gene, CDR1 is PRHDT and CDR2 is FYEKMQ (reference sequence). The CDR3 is CASSPQGRRVVEQYF. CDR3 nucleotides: TGTGCCAGCAGCCCACAGGGACGCCGGGTCGTCGAGCAGTACTTC.

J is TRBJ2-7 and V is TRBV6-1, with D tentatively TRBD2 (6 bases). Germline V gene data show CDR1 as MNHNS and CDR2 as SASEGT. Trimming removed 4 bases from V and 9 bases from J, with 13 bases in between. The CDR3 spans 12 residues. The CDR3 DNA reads TGTGCCAGCAGTGTGGGGGGTGGGGGGCAGTACTTC. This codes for CASSVGGGGQYF.

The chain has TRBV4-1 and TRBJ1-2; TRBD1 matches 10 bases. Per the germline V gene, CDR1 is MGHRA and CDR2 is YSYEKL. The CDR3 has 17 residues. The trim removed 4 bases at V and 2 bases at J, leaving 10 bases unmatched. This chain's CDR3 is CASSRFAPGQGNYGYTF. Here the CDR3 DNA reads TGCGCCAGCAGCCGATTTGCCCCGGGACAGGGGAACTATGGCTACACCTTC.